In its sample, the clone carrying this T cell receptor beta chain ranks as medium-sized (0.01 to 0.1%). Its antigen is unknown. This specimen comes from a study of vaccination and CD4 T cells after COVID-19. This CDR3 spans 14 amino acids. V trimming: 2 bases; J trimming: 10 bases; junction bases outside the gene matches: 7. The germline gives CDR1 DFQATT, CDR2 SNEGSKA (reference sequence). Oncomine TCR Beta short-read sequencing was applied to DNA from cultured CD4+ T cells. Genomic DNA was drawn out of CD4+ T cells grown in culture. From the PCR reads, TCRdb called clonotypes with MiXCR, one entry per CDR3 protein. The sample has approximately 5,000 distinct CDR3 sequences, 25% to 35% seen once. Described treatment: roughly 10-day PBMC culture with coronavirus spike peptide pools or control peptides (ViraFEST assay). Researchers reported culturing about 2.1 million PBMCs per well with about 9.4 IU/ml IL-2 and 8 to 10 ug/ml peptide pools.

Findings and limits, study-wide: Counts of SARS-CoV-2-reactive clonotypes had a median that went from approximately 21 to 38, a nonsignificant change.

The J gene is TRBJ1-6, the V gene TRBV20-1; TRBD1 matches 8 bases. Specimen: CD4+ T cells from blood, cultured in vitro, collected after SARS-CoV-2 vaccination. The receptor was derived from a human donor who had recovered from COVID-19. The CDR3 sequence is CSARRQGAGSPLHF. DNA of the CDR3: TGCAGTGCTAGACGGCAGGGGGCGGGGTCACCCCTCCACTTT.